The T cell receptor (beta chain) described here comes from a study of control samples from healthy donors and cancer patients. Comments on this clone: Other DNA sequences in the same sample also yield this CDR3.

Data came from immunoSEQ multiplex PCR; TCRdb stores just in-frame clones and leaves some out. The data hold about 170,000 clones, with approximately 92% observed a single time. Deletions cut 1 base from V and 7 bases from J, with 2 bases between. The germline V gene has CDR1 MNHNS and CDR2 SASEGT. The CDR3 has 11 amino acids. The sequenced sample consisted of blood. The source is a woman aged 60-75 years in good health. The V call is TRBV6-1, the J call TRBJ1-5; D is unresolved. The CDR3 DNA sequence: TGTGCCAGCAGTGAAGGGCAGCCCCAGCATTTT. Translating it yields CASSEGQPQHF.